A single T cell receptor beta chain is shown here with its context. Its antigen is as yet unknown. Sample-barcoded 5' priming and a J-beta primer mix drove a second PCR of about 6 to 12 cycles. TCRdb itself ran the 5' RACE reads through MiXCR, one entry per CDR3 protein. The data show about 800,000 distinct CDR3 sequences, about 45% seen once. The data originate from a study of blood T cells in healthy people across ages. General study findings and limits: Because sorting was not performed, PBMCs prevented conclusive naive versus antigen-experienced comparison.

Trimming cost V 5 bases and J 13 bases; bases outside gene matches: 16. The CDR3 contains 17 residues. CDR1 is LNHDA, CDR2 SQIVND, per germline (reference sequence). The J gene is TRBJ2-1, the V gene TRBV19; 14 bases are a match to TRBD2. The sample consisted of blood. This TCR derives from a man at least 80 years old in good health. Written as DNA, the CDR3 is TGTGCCAGTAGTCCCGGACTAGCGGGAGGCAAGCGAGAGACCCAGTTCTTC. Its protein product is CASSPGLAGGKRETQFF.